Below are 4 T cell receptor beta chains sequenced from a single sample in a study of Tregs in tolerant kidney transplant recipients (dated 2019 in TCRdb). For these receptors, no antigen is known. Receptor libraries were prepared by the immunoSEQ multiplex PCR assay. As stored in TCRdb, this immuneACCESS dataset retains in-frame rearrangements with V and J assigned. A fraction of the clones does not appear; measured against another copy, unresolved V genes explain less than half of the discrepancy, and the remainder lacks a known reason. Counted in this sample were roughly 40,000 clones; 95% to 96% of them appeared once. 0.37% of the sample is held by the ten biggest clonotypes. The sample was Tregs from blood cultured with allogeneic cells. Receptor source: a human donor in good health.

This chain joins TRBV6-5 and TRBJ1-1; D is uncertain. Germline assignment: CDR1 MNHEY and CDR2 SVGAGI. The CDR3 contains 13 residues. Between the trimmed V and J ends, which lost 10 bases and 6 bases, there was a span of 18 bases. The CDR3 loop is CATLSRRRAEAFF. The CDR3 bases are TGTGCCACCCTTAGTCGGCGGCGGGCTGAAGCTTTCTTT.

V usage is TRBV7-9 and J usage is TRBJ2-1; 10 bases align to TRBD2. V dropped 2 bases and J dropped 5; count of bases not matched to a gene: 9. There are 17 residues in the CDR3. CDR1 and CDR2 from the germline V gene are SEHNR and FQNEAQ (reference sequence). The CDR3 is CASSLYASGSSDNEQFF. The CDR3 nucleotides are TGTGCCAGCAGCTTATACGCTAGCGGGAGCAGTGACAATGAGCAGTTCTTC.

V usage is TRBV10-3 and J usage is TRBJ1-3; no definite D call. CDR1 is ENHRY, CDR2 SYGVKD, per germline. V lost 3 bases to trimming and J lost 9 bases, with 9 bases between them. The CDR3 is 12 residues long. CDR3 protein: CAISDRESTIYF. CDR3 coding DNA: TGTGCCATCAGTGACCGTGAAAGCACCATATATTTT.

The chain carries TRBV4-2 and TRBJ1-5; D not certain. V was shortened by 4 bases and J by 9 bases, with 19 bases between the two germline ends. Looked up from germline, CDR1 is LGHNA and CDR2 is YNFKEQ. CDR3 length: 15 residues. Here the CDR3 reads CASSPRARDDSPQHF. The DNA for the CDR3 is TGTGCCAGCAGCCCCCGGGCCCGTGATGATTCGCCCCAGCATTTT.